This TCR beta chain was sequenced in a study of regulatory T cells in long-lasting Graves disease. V lost 6 bases and J 0 bases, leaving 9 bases between the germline ends. The CDR3 contains 14 residues. The germline gives CDR1 SNHLY, CDR2 FYNNEI. Construction of TCR beta libraries relied on iRepertoire HTBI primers and on Arm-PCR targeting CDR3 regions. TCRdb reprocessed the multiplex PCR reads with MiXCR, giving one entry per CDR3 protein. The data contain roughly 400,000 distinct CDR3 sequences, roughly 20% of them seen just once; the ten biggest clones take up roughly 20%. Time point here: persistent/refractory GD, antithyroid drugs over 5 years with positive TRAb. TCR sequences were obtained from RNA taken from PBMCs.

The receptor comes from a female donor with Graves disease. This specimen consisted of peripheral blood mononuclear cells (PBMCs), obtained when the disease was refractory, from a patient treated with antithyroid drugs. The chain has TRBV2 and TRBJ1-5; D gene ambiguous. Written as DNA, the CDR3 is TGTGCCAGCAGCGCCGGGGATAGCAATCAGCCCCAGCATTTT. Residues: CASSAGDSNQPQHF.